These 5 T cell receptor beta chains share one sample of origin, sequenced in a study of neurological immune-mediated disorders. Each CDR3 protein is one row after TCRdb ran MiXCR on the 5' RACE reads. This sample has about 24,000 distinct CDR3 sequences; 5.5% to 8% occur once, and the top ten carry approximately 4.8%. The specimen was PBMCs. The receptors were sampled from a woman between 40 and 50 years old in good health.

By sample share, this clonotype is medium-sized (0.01 to 0.1%). The chain employs TRBV5-5 and TRBJ2-5; D remains ambiguous. The CDR3 is made up of 14 amino acids. V gave up 1 base and J gave up 6 bases, with 13 bases separating them. The V gene's germline CDR1 is SGHKS and CDR2 YYEKEE (reference sequence). This CDR3 reads CASSLSWEGKTQYF. In nucleotides, the CDR3 is TGTGCCAGCAGCTTGAGTTGGGAAGGGAAGACCCAGTACTTC.

This clonotype has at least ten counts. V usage is TRBV6-2 or TRBV6-3 and J usage is TRBJ1-1; unclear D gene. Germline values: CDR1 MNHEY, CDR2 SVGEGT. Trimming took 5 bases from V and 6 from J, leaving 13 bases between them. This CDR3 has 13 residues. CDR3 bases: TGTGCCAGCAGTCTCGAGAGTAACCCTGAAGCTTTCTTT. Amino acid sequence: CASSLESNPEAFF.

This clonotype came up many times. The chain combines TRBV5-5 with TRBJ1-2; 7 bases fit TRBD1. V trimming: 1 base; J trimming: 5 bases; junction bases outside the gene matches: 8. The CDR3 loop spans 15 amino acids. CDR1 is SGHKS and CDR2 is YYEKEE in the germline V gene (reference sequence). CDR3 bases: TGTGCCAGCAGCTTGTTGTGGGACAGTAGATATGGCTACACCTTC. Translation: CASSLLWDSRYGYTF.

This clonotype showed up many times. This chain connects TRBV20-1 to TRBJ2-1, with a possible D match to TRBD1 (5 bases). The V end lost 3 bases, the J end lost 10 bases, and 25 bases lay between the germline ends. CDR3 size: 16 residues. Germline lookup yields CDR1 DFQATT and CDR2 SNEGSKA (reference sequence). The CDR3 DNA follows: TGCAGTGCTAGGCCACACAGTCCAGGGTATCAGGGCGAGCAGTTCTTC. Protein sequence: CSARPHSPGYQGEQFF.

This clonotype has ten or more counts. The chain recombines TRBV2 with TRBJ2-1; weak D call: TRBD2 (5 bases). The V and J ends lost 10 bases and 0 bases respectively, with 19 bases between them. The CDR3 is made up of 16 amino acids. CDR1 SNHLY and CDR2 FYNNEI come from the germline V gene. This chain's CDR3 is CATSGTWPSSYNEQFF. CDR3 coding DNA: TGTGCCACCAGCGGAACGTGGCCGAGCTCCTACAATGAGCAGTTCTTC.